The clone carrying this T cell receptor beta chain was detected a few times. The V gene lost 3 bases and the J gene lost 2 bases, with 13 bases spanning the gap. Per germline, CDR1 KGHDR and CDR2 SFDVKD. The CDR3 totals 15 residues. This entry is derived from a study of blood T cell repertoires in COVID-19. As for the study in general: There were acute and convalescent COVID-19 samples, and they came from the United States, Italy and Spain.

Per the study methods: Amplification with reference gene primers provided the estimates of nucleated cell counts. Some clones are missing from TCRdb's copy, which holds only in-frame ones; the method was immunoSEQ multiplex PCR. V and J calls and clone size are those listed in that table; D and trimming were worked out from the DNA. In the table there are 300,000 to 400,000 clones, 70% to 90% of which are singletons. The rearrangement uses TRBV24-1 and TRBJ2-7, with D possibly being TRBD1 (5 bases). The clonotype comes from a human donor in a cohort sampled during active COVID-19. Input material: peripheral blood. The DNA for the CDR3 is TGTGCCACCAGTGATGCGACAGCTCTAACCTACGAGCAGTACTTC. It specifies CATSDATALTYEQYF.